One and the same sample provided the 5 T cell receptor beta chains below, sequenced in a study of OX40 agonist ivuxolimab in advanced cancers. TCRdb keeps only in-frame clones here, not all; method: immunoSEQ multiplex PCR. The repertoire includes 100,000 or so clones, 70% to 90% of them detected once, and 3% to 4% sits in the top ten. Source: CD4+ or CD8+ T cells sorted from blood, taken in a trial of the OX40 agonist ivuxolimab. Receptors originate from an adult with an advanced solid tumor such as melanoma, head and neck, liver or kidney cancer.

The rearrangement uses TRBV7-3 and TRBJ1-2; TRBD1 might be the D (6 bases). V was cut by 6 bases and J by 4 bases, with 12 bases left in between. This CDR3 has 13 amino acids. CDR1 and CDR2 (germline): SGHTA, FQGTGA. The CDR3 region is CASSQTGSYGYTF. CDR3 in DNA: TGTGCCAGCAGTCAAACAGGGTCCTATGGCTACACCTTC.

The V and J genes are TRBV6-5 and TRBJ2-3, with 7 bases aligning to TRBD2. J gave up 5 bases and V 4 bases, and 6 bases lay outside the gene matches. Germline V gene data show CDR1 as MNHEY and CDR2 as SVGAGI. The CDR3 spans 14 residues. CDR3 protein: CASSWGGFQDTQYF. CDR3 DNA sequence: TGTGCCAGCAGTTGGGGGGGTTTCCAAGATACGCAGTATTTT.

This chain connects TRBV7-2 to TRBJ1-4; D gene ambiguous. Deletions cut 1 base from V and 5 bases from J, with 8 bases between. Looked up from germline, CDR1 is SGHTA and CDR2 is FQGNSA. The CDR3 covers 14 residues. The CDR3 DNA follows: TGTGCCAGCAGCTTAGTATCGTTAAATGAAAAACTGTTTTTT. Amino acid sequence: CASSLVSLNEKLFF.

The V call is TRBV5-1, the J call TRBJ2-7; D assignment may be TRBD1 or TRBD2 (7 bases each). From germline, CDR1 is SGHRS and CDR2 YFSETQ. This CDR3 spans 14 amino acids. Trimming removed 7 bases at V and 1 base at J, with 15 bases between. The CDR3 spells CASSRGGQSYEQYF. As DNA, the CDR3 is TGCGCCAGCTCCAGGGGGGGGCAATCCTACGAGCAGTACTTC. Variable domain in full (rest from reference TRBV5-1 and TRBJ2-7): KAGVTQTPRYLIKTRGQQVTLSCSPISGHRSVSWYQQTPGQGLQFLFEYFSETQRNKGNFPGRFSGRQFSNSRSEMNVSTLELGDSALYLCASSRGGQSYEQYFGPGTRLTVT.

The chain employs TRBV18 and TRBJ1-1; 7 bases align to TRBD1. With 2 bases clipped from V and 2 bases from J, the junction kept 8 bases outside the gene matches. The CDR3 runs 16 residues. The germline CDR1 and CDR2 sequences are KGHSH and LQKENI. DNA for the CDR3: TGTGCCAGCTCACCAGTGGTAGGGGGCGAAAACACTGAAGCTTTCTTT. Translated: CASSPVVGGENTEAFF.